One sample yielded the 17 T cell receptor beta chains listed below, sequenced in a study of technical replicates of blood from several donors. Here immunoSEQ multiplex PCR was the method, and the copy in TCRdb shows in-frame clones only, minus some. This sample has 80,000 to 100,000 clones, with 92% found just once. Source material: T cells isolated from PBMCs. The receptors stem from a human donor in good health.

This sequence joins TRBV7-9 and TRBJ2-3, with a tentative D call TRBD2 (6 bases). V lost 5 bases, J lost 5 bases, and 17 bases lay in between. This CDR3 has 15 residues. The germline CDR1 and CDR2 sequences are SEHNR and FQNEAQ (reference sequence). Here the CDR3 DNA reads TGTGCCAGCAGCGGAAGGGGAGGCAGGCGAGATACGCAGTATTTT. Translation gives CASSGRGGRRDTQYF.

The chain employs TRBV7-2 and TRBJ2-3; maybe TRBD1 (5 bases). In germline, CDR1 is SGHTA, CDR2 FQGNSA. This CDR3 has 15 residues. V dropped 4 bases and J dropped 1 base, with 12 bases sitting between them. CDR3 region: CASSSGQGGTDTQYF. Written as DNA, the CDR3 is TGTGCCAGCAGCTCTGGTCAGGGCGGCACAGATACGCAGTATTTT.

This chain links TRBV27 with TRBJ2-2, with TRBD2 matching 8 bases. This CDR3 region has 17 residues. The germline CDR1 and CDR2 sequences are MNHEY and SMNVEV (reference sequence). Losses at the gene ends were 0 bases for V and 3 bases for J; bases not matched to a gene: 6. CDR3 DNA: TGTGCCAGCAGTTTATCTGGTCGGGAGGGGGACACCGGGGAGCTGTTTTTT. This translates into CASSLSGREGDTGELFF.

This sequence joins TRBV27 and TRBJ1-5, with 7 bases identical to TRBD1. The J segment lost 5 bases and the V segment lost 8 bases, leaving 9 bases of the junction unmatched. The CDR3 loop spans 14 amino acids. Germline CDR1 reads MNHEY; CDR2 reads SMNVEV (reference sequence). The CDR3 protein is CASLDREIDQPQHF. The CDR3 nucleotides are TGTGCCAGCCTTGACAGGGAGATAGATCAGCCCCAGCATTTT.

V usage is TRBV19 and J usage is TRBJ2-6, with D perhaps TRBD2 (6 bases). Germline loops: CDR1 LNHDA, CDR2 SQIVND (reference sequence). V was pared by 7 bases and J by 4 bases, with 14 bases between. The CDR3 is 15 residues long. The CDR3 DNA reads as TGTGCCAGTAAGTCAGGAGGGTCCGGGGCCAACGTCCTGACTTTC. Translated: CASKSGGSGANVLTF.

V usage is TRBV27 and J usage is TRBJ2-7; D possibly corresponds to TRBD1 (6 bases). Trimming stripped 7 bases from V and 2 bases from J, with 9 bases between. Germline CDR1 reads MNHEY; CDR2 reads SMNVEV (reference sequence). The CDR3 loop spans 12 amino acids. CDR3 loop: CASTDRTYEQYF. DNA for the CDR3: TGTGCCAGCACGGACAGAACCTACGAGCAGTACTTC.

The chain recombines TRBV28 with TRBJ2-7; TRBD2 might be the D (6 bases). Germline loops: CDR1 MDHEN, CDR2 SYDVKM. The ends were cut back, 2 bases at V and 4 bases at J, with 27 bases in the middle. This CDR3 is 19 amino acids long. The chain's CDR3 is CASSLLRSLIRGTGYEQYF. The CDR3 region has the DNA TGTGCCAGCAGTTTACTTCGGAGTTTGATTCGGGGGACGGGATACGAGCAGTACTTC.

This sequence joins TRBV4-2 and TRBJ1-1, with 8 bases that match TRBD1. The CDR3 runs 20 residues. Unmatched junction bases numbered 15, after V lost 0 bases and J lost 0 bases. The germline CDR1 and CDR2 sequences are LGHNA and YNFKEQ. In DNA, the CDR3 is TGTGCCAGCAGCCAAGATCGCAGCGGACAGGGAGCTCCTATGAACACTGAAGCTTTCTTT. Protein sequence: CASSQDRSGQGAPMNTEAFF.

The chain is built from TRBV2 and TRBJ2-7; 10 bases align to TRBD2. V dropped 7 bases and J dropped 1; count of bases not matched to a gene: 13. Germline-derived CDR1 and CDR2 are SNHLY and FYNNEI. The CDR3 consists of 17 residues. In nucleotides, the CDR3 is TGTGCCAGCACCCGAAGCGGGAGGGCCTATCAATCCTACGAGCAGTACTTC. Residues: CASTRSGRAYQSYEQYF.

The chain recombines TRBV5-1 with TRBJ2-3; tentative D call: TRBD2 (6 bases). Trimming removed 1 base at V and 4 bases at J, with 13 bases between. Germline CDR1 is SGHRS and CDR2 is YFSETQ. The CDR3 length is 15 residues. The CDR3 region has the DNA TGCGCCAGCAGCTTGCAGGGATCGGGGGCAGATACGCAGTATTTT. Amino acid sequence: CASSLQGSGADTQYF.

CDR3 in amino acids: CAWSVRHPGMGEQYF. In DNA form, the CDR3 reads TGTGCCTGGAGTGTACGGCACCCGGGGATGGGCGAGCAGTACTTC. This chain connects TRBV30 to TRBJ2-7, with a possible D match to TRBD2 (5 bases). Between the trimmed V and J ends, which lost 0 bases and 6 bases, there was a span of 18 bases. In germline, CDR1 is GTSNPN, CDR2 SVGIG (reference sequence). The CDR3 is made up of 15 amino acids.

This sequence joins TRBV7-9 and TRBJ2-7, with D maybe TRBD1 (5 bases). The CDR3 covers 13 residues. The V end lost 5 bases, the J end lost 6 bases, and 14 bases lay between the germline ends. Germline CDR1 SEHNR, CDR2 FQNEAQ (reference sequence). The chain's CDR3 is CASSTMAGREQYF. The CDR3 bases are TGTGCCAGCAGCACCATGGCAGGGCGCGAGCAGTACTTC.

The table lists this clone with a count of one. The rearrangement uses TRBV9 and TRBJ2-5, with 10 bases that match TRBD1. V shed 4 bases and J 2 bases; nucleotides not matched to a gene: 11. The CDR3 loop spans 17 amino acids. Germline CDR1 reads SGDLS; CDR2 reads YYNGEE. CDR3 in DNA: TGTGCCAGCAGCCACCGAGGAGGGGGACAGGGGCAAGAGACCCAGTACTTC. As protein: CASSHRGGGQGQETQYF.

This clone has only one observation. The CDR3 bases are TGCGCCAGCAGCCTGCCGACTCGGTCGGATGAGCAGTTCTTC. It codes for CASSLPTRSDEQFF. The chain is built from TRBV4-1 and TRBJ2-1; D unresolved. Germline CDR1 and CDR2: MGHRA and YSYEKL. Trimming removed 4 bases from V and 8 bases from J, with 15 bases in between. The CDR3 is 14 residues long.

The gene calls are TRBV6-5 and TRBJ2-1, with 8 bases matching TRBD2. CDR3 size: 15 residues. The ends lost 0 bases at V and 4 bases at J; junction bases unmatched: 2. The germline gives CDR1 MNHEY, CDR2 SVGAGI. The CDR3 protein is CASSYSGLGYNEQFF. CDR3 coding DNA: TGTGCCAGCAGTTACTCGGGACTAGGTTACAATGAGCAGTTCTTC.

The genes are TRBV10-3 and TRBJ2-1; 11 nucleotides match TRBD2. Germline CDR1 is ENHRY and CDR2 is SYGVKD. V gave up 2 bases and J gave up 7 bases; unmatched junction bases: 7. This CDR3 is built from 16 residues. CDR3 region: CAISERGLAGGNEQFF. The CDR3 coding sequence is TGTGCCATCAGTGAGCGGGGGCTAGCGGGAGGTAATGAGCAGTTCTTC.

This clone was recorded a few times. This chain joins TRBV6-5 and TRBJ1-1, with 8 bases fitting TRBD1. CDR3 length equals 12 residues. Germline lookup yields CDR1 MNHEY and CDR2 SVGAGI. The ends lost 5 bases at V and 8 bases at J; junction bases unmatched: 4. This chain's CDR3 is CASSPDRVEAFF. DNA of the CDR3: TGTGCCAGCAGTCCGGACAGGGTGGAAGCTTTCTTT.